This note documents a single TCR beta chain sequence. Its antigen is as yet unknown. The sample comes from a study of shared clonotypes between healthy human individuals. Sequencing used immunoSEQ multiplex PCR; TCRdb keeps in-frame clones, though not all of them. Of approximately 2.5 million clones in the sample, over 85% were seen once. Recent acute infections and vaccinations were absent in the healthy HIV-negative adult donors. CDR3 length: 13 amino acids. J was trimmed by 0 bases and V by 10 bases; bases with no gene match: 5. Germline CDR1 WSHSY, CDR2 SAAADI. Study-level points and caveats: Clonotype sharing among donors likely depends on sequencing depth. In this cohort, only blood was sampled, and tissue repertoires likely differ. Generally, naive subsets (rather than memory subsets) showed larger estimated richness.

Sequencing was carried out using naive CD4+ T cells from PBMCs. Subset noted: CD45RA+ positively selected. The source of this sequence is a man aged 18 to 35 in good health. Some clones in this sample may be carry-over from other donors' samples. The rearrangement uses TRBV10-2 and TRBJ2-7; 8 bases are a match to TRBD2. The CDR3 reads CATQRGSSYEQYF. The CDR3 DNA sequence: TGCGCCACCCAGCGGGGGAGCTCCTACGAGCAGTACTTC.